The clone carrying this TCR beta chain occurred many times. Its antigen remains unknown. The data were taken from a study of Graves' ophthalmopathy and Graves' hyperthyroidism. Study at large: Before any treatment was given, at initial diagnosis, peripheral blood was collected. The study's findings and limits: Classification of ophthalmopathy versus stable hyperthyroidism by a 13-signature model yielded under 90% sensitivity and about 83% specificity.

The study amplified TCR beta CDR3 regions using RNA transcripts. HTBI primers were employed in first-round RT-PCR, then a second-round multiplex PCR followed. TCRdb re-analysed the multiplex PCR reads in MiXCR, keeping a single row per CDR3 protein. In the table there are 500,000 to 800,000 distinct CDR3 sequences, more than 40% of which are singletons. PBMCs were density-gradient isolated from about 9.6 ml fresh blood. V lost 4 bases, J lost 6 bases, and 7 bases lay in between. CDR3 length equals 13 residues. CDR1 is SGHDN and CDR2 is FVKESK in the germline V gene. This sequence originates from an adult man with Graves' ophthalmopathy. The chain recombines TRBV14 with TRBJ1-6; D unclear. The sequenced sample consisted of peripheral blood. The chain's CDR3 is CASSPHSNSPLHF. Here the CDR3 DNA reads TGTGCCAGCAGCCCCCACAGTAATTCACCCCTCCACTTT.